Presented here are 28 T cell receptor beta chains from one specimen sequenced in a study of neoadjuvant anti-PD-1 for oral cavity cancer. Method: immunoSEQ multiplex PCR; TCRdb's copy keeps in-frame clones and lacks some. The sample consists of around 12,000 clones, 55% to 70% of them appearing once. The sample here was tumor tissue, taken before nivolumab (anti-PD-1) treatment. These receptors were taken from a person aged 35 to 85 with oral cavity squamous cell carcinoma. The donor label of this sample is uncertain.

The CDR3 region has the DNA TGTGCCAGCAGAATGGGAACAGGGGTCGAGCAGTACTTC. Amino acids: CASRMGTGVEQYF. V is TRBV6-5 and J is TRBJ2-7; 7 positions match TRBD1. The CDR3 is 13 residues long. Germline V gene data show CDR1 as MNHEY and CDR2 as SVGAGI. The junction had 8 bases not matched to a gene; V was cut back by 6 bases and J by 6 bases.

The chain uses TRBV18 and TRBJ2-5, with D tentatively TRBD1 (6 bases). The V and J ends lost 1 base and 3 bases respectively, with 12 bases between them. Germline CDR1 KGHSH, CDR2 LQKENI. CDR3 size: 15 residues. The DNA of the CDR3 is TGTGCCAGCTCACCACTCGGGACAACCAAAGAGACCCAGTACTTC. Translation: CASSPLGTTKETQYF.

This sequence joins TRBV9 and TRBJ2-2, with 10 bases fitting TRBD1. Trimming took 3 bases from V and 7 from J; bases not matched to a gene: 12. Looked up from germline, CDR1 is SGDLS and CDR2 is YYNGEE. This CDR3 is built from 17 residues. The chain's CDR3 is CASSEPGQGLLSGELFF. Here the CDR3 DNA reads TGTGCCAGCAGCGAGCCGGGACAGGGGTTGTTGAGCGGGGAGCTGTTTTTT.

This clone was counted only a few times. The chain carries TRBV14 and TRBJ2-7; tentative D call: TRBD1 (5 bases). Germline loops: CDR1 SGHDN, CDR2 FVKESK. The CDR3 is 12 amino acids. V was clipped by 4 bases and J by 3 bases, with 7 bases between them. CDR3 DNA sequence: TGTGCCAGCAGCCTACAGGTCTACGAGCAGTACTTC. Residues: CASSLQVYEQYF.

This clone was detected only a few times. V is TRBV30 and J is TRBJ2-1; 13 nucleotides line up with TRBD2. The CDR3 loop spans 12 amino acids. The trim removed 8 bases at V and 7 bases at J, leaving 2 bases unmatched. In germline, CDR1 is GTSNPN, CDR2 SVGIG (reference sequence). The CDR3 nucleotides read TGTGCCCGGACTAGCGGGAGAAATGAGCAGTTCTTC. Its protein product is CARTSGRNEQFF.

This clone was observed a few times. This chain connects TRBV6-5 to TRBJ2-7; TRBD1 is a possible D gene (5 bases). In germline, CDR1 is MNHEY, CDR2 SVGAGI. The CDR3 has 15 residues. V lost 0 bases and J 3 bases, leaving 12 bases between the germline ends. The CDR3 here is CASSYSAGANYEQYF. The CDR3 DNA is TGTGCCAGCAGTTACTCGGCTGGGGCGAACTACGAGCAGTACTTC.

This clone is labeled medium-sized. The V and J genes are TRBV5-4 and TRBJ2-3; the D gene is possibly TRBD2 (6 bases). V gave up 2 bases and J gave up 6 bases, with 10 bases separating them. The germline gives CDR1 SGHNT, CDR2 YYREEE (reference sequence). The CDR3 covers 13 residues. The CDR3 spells CASSLNSGDTQYF. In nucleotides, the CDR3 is TGTGCCAGCAGCTTAAATAGCGGCGATACGCAGTATTTT.

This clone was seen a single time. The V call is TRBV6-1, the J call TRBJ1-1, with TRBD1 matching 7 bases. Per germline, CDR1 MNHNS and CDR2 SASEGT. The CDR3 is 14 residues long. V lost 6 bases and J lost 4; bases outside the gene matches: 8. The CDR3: CASRLTGMGTEAFF. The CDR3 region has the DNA TGTGCCAGCAGATTGACAGGGATGGGCACTGAAGCTTTCTTT.

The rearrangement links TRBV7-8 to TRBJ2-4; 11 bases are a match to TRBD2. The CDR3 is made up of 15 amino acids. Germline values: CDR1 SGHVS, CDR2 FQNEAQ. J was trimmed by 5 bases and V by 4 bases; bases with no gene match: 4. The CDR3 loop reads CASSWNSGGENIQYF. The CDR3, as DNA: TGTGCCAGCAGCTGGAATAGCGGGGGGGAAAACATTCAGTACTTC.

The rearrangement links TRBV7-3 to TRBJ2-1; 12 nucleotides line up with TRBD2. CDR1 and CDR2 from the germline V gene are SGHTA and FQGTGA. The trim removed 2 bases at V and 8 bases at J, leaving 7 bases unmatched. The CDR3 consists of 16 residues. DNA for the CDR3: TGTGCCAGCAGCTTAGAACTAGCGGGAGGAGGGGATGAGCAGTTCTTC. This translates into CASSLELAGGGDEQFF.

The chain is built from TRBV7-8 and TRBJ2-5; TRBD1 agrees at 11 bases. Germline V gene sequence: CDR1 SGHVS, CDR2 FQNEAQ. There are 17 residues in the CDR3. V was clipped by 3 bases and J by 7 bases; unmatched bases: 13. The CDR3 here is CASSFASRTGGAGTQYF. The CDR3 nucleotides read TGTGCCAGCAGCTTCGCTTCGAGGACAGGGGGCGCCGGGACCCAGTACTTC.

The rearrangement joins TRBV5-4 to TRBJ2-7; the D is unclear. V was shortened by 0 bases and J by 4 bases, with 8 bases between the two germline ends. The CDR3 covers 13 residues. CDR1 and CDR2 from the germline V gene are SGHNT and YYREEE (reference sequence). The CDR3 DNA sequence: TGTGCCAGCAGCTTGGACTTCAAATACGAGCAGTACTTC. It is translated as CASSLDFKYEQYF.

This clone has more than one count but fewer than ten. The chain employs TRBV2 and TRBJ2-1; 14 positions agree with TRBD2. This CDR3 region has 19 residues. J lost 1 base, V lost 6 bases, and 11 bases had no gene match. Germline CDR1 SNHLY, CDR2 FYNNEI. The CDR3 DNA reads TGTGCCAGCAGGGGGACTAGCGGGAGTTCATTACCGTCCTACAATGAGCAGTTCTTC. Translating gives CASRGTSGSSLPSYNEQFF.

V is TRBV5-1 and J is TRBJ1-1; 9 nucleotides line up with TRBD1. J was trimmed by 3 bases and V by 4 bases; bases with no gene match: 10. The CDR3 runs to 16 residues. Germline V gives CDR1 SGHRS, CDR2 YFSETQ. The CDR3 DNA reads TGCGCCAGCAGCGCGGATAACAGGGGGCCCTACACTGAAGCTTTCTTT. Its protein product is CASSADNRGPYTEAFF.

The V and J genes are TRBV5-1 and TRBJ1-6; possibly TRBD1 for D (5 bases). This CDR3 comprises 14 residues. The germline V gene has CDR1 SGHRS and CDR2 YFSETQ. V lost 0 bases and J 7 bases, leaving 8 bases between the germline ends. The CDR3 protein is CASSLDAGNSPLHF. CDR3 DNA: TGCGCCAGCAGCTTGGATGCAGGGAATTCACCCCTCCACTTT.

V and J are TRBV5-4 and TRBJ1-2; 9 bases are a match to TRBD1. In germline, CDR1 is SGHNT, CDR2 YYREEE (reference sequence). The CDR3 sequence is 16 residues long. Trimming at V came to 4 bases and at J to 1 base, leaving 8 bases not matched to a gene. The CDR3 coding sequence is TGTGCCAGCAGCCTTGGGGGGACAGGGTATAACTATGGCTACACCTTC. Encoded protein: CASSLGGTGYNYGYTF.

The CDR3 bases are TGTGCCAGCTCACCAGCGAAGACAGCGGGGAAGACCGGGGAGCTGTTTTTT. Translated, it gives CASSPAKTAGKTGELFF. This chain joins TRBV18 and TRBJ2-2; TRBD2 agrees at 7 bases. The CDR3 covers 17 residues. Germline assignment: CDR1 KGHSH and CDR2 LQKENI. V gave up 2 bases and J gave up 5 bases; unmatched junction bases: 11.

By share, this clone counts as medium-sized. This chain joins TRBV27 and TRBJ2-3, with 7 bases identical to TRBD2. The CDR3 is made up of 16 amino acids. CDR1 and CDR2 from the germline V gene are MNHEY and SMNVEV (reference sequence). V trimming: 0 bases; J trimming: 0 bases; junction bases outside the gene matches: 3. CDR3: CASSLSGRRSTDTQYF. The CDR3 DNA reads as TGTGCCAGCAGTTTATCCGGGAGGCGTAGCACAGATACGCAGTATTTT.

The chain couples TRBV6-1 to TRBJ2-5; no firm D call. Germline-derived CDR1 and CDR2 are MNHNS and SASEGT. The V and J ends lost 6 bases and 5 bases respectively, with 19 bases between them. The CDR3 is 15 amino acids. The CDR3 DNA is TGTGCCAGCAGCTCCTTGGCGGCCCCTTTTGAGACCCAGTACTTC. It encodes CASSSLAAPFETQYF.

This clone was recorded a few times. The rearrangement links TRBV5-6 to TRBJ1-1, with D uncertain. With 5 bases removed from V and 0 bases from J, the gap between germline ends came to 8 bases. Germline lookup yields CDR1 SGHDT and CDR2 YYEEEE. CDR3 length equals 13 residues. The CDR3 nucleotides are TGTGCCAGCAGAGCAGGTATGAACACTGAAGCTTTCTTT. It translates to CASRAGMNTEAFF. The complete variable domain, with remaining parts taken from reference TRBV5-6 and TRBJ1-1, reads DAGVTQSPTHLIKTRGQQVTLRCSPKSGHDTVSWYQQALGQGPQFIFQYYEEEERQRGNFPDRFSGHQFPNYSSELNVNALLLGDSALYLCASRAGMNTEAFFGQGTRLTVV.

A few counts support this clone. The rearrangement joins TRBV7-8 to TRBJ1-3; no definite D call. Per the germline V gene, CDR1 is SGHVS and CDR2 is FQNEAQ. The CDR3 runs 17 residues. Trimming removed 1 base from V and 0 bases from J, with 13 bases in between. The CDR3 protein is CASSLGLPSASGNTIYF. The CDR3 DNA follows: TGTGCCAGCAGCTTAGGACTCCCGTCGGCCTCTGGAAACACCATATATTTT.

For the CDR3, the DNA is TGCGCCAGCAGCTTGGCCGTTCTGGGAATTGGAGCGACGCCCGGGGAGCTGTTTTTT. It yields the protein CASSLAVLGIGATPGELFF. V usage is TRBV5-1 and J usage is TRBJ2-2; D not resolved. The CDR3 totals 19 residues. V was trimmed by 0 bases and J by 6 bases, leaving 24 bases between them. Germline loops: CDR1 SGHRS, CDR2 YFSETQ.

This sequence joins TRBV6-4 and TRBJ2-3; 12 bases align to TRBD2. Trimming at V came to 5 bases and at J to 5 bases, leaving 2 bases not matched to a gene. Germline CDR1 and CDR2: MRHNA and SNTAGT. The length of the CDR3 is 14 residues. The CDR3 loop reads CASSRTSGIDTQYF. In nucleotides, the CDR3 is TGTGCCAGCAGTCGGACTAGCGGGATAGATACGCAGTATTTT.

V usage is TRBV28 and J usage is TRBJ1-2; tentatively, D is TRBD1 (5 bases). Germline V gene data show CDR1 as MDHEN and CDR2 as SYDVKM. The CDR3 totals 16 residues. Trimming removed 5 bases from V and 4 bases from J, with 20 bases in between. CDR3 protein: CASSQTGTASPYGYTF. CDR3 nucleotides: TGTGCCAGCAGTCAAACCGGGACCGCTTCCCCCTATGGCTACACCTTC.

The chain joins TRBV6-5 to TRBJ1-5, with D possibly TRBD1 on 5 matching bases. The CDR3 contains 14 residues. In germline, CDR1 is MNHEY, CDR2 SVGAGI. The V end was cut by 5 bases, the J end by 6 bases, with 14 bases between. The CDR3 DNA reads TGTGCCAGCAGTGCCATTGGGGCCGGTCAGCCCCAGCATTTT. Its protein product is CASSAIGAGQPQHF.

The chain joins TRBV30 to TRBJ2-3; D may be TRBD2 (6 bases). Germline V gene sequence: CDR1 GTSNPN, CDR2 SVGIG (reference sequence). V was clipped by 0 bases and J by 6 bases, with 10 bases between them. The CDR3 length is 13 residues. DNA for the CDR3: TGTGCCTGGAGTGTACGGGACTTGGATACGCAGTATTTT. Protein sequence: CAWSVRDLDTQYF.

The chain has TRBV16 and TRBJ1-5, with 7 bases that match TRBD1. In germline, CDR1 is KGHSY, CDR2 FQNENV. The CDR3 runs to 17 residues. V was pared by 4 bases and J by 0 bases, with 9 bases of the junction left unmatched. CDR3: CASSLYYRGNSNQPQHF. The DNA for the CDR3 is TGTGCCAGCAGCCTATACTACAGGGGCAATAGCAATCAGCCCCAGCATTTT.

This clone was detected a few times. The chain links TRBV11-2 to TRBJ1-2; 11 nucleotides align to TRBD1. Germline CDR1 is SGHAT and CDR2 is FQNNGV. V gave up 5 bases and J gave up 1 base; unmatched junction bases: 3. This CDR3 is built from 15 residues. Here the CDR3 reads CASSPGTGGNYGYTF. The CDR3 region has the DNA TGTGCCAGCAGCCCCGGGACAGGGGGTAACTATGGCTACACCTTC. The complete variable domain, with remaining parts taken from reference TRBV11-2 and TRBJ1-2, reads EAGVAQSPRYKIIEKRQSVAFWCNPISGHATLYWYQQILGQGPKLLIQFQNNGVVDDSQLPKDRFSAERLKGVDSTLKIQPAKLEDSAVYLCASSPGTGGNYGYTFGSGTRLTVV.